These 15 T cell receptor beta chains share one sample of origin, sequenced in a study of cytomegalovirus exposure and HLA in healthy donors. 13 Jbeta primers and 60 Vbeta primers were used for the PCR. Some clones are missing from TCRdb's copy, which holds only in-frame ones; the method was immunoSEQ multiplex PCR. In the table there are fewer than 150,000 clones, around four fifths of which are singletons. Material for sequencing was PBMCs. Source of these receptors: a man aged 30 to 39 in good health.

This chain uses TRBV2 with TRBJ2-1; 11 positions agree with TRBD2. CDR3 length equals 16 residues. The germline gives CDR1 SNHLY, CDR2 FYNNEI. The ends lost 6 bases at V and 1 base at J; junction bases unmatched: 5. CDR3 nucleotide sequence: TGTGCCAGCAGCCGGGGACTAGCGGAATCCTACAATGAGCAGTTCTTC. Amino acid sequence: CASSRGLAESYNEQFF.

The chain joins TRBV10-3 to TRBJ2-3, with TRBD1 as a possible D gene (7 bases). V was shortened by 6 bases and J by 0 bases, with 10 bases between the two germline ends. Per the germline V gene, CDR1 is ENHRY and CDR2 is SYGVKD. The CDR3 contains 14 residues. The CDR3 nucleotides read TGTGCCATCAGCTCAGGGGGGAGCACAGATACGCAGTATTTT. Translated: CAISSGGSTDTQYF.

The count of this clone is one. The chain has TRBV7-2 and TRBJ1-5; D gene unclear. Germline assignment: CDR1 SGHTA and CDR2 FQGNSA. With 1 base removed from V and 1 base from J, the gap between germline ends came to 8 bases. This CDR3 contains 15 residues. The CDR3 region is CASSLVAGSNQPQHF. The CDR3 DNA sequence: TGTGCCAGCAGCTTAGTAGCCGGGAGCAATCAGCCCCAGCATTTT.

The chain joins TRBV29-1 to TRBJ1-2, with D uncertain. The CDR3 length is 11 residues. Germline V gene sequence: CDR1 SQVTM, CDR2 ANQGSEA. V lost 1 base, J lost 6 bases, and 6 bases lay in between. The CDR3 region has the DNA TGCAGCGTTGAAGGTACTCATGGCTACACCTTC. This gives the protein CSVEGTHGYTF.

This clone was recorded only once. This rearrangement joins TRBV6-5 to TRBJ1-3; 9 bases are a match to TRBD1. CDR3 length equals 15 residues. V shed 4 bases, J shed 4 bases, and the junction held 5 bases outside the gene matches. CDR1 is MNHEY, CDR2 SVGAGI, per germline. CDR3 in amino acids: CASSFTGGSGNTIYF. The CDR3 DNA follows: TGTGCCAGCAGTTTCACAGGGGGCTCCGGAAACACCATATATTTT.

The chain uses TRBV29-1 and TRBJ2-2, with 11 positions matching TRBD2. The CDR3 length is 14 residues. V lost 6 bases, J lost 1 base, and 1 base stayed unmatched. Germline CDR1 reads SQVTM; CDR2 reads ANQGSEA. The CDR3 loop reads CSVGTSGNTGELFF. The CDR3 DNA is TGCAGCGTAGGGACTAGCGGGAACACCGGGGAGCTGTTTTTT.

The count of this clone is one. The rearrangement joins TRBV5-4 to TRBJ1-1, with 7 bases that match TRBD1. The germline V gene encodes CDR1 SGHNT and CDR2 YYREEE (reference sequence). The J segment lost 5 bases and the V segment lost 4 bases, leaving 11 bases of the junction unmatched. The CDR3 contains 15 residues. The CDR3 coding sequence is TGTGCCAGCAGCGGTGAACAGGGGAGCAGGACTGAAGCTTTCTTT. Its translation is CASSGEQGSRTEAFF.

In this sample, this clone turned up a few times. V usage is TRBV27 and J usage is TRBJ1-2; no clear D. V lost 6 bases and J lost 4, with 12 bases in between. CDR1 is MNHEY and CDR2 is SMNVEV in the germline V gene (reference sequence). The CDR3 has 13 amino acids. The CDR3 loop is CASRPGSPYGYTF. DNA for the CDR3: TGTGCCAGCAGGCCCGGGAGCCCCTATGGCTACACCTTC.

The V gene is TRBV5-6, the J gene TRBJ2-7, with D perhaps matching TRBD1 (6 bases). The germline gives CDR1 SGHDT, CDR2 YYEEEE. The germline V and J ends were trimmed by 7 bases and 3 bases, with 14 bases remaining between them. The CDR3 contains 13 residues. CDR3 in amino acids: CASSFTGNYEQYF. CDR3 nucleotides: TGTGCCAGCTCCTTTACAGGGAACTACGAGCAGTACTTC.

This clone was picked up a small number of times. The junction differs from germline at one of its ends, possibly a read error. The chain is built from TRBV7-9 and TRBJ2-5; 9 bases match TRBD2. The germline gives CDR1 SEHNR, CDR2 FQNEAQ (reference sequence). CDR3 size: 14 residues. Here the CDR3 DNA reads TGTTCCAGCAGCTTAGCGGGAGAAGTAGAGACCCAGTACTTC. This codes for CSSSLAGEVETQYF.

The table lists this clone with a count of one. The CDR3 DNA sequence: TGTGCCAGCAGTCGCCTGGACAGGGAGTACTTC. Encoded protein: CASSRLDREYF. The rearrangement uses TRBV6-1 and TRBJ2-7, with 8 bases identical to TRBD1. V trimming: 5 bases; J trimming: 11 bases; junction bases outside the gene matches: 5. Germline CDR1 reads MNHNS; CDR2 reads SASEGT. The CDR3 totals 11 residues.

V usage is TRBV19 and J usage is TRBJ1-2, with D possibly being TRBD1 (5 bases). The ends were cut back, 5 bases at V and 11 bases at J, with 24 bases in the middle. CDR3 length: 15 residues. Germline values: CDR1 LNHDA, CDR2 SQIVND (reference sequence). DNA for the CDR3: TGTGCCAGTAGTTTGCTAGAACAGGCCGGCGCTATATACACCTTC. It encodes CASSLLEQAGAIYTF.

Points on this clone: One end of the junction is discordant with germline, which a read error may explain. The chain employs TRBV7-9 and TRBJ1-2, with TRBD1 matching 9 bases. The CDR3 is 15 residues long. The germline gives CDR1 SEHNR, CDR2 FQNEAQ (reference sequence). CDR3 sequence (DNA): TGTTCCAGCAGCCCTTTGGCACAGGGGGCTTATGGCTACACCTTC. Amino acids: CSSSPLAQGAYGYTF.

The genes are TRBV27 and TRBJ2-3; 10 bases fit TRBD2. V dropped 3 bases and J dropped 3; count of bases not matched to a gene: 9. The germline V gene has CDR1 MNHEY and CDR2 SMNVEV (reference sequence). The CDR3 runs 17 residues. The CDR3 coding sequence is TGTGCCAGCAGTTTGTCTCACGGACTAGCGGTAACAGATACGCAGTATTTT. Its translation is CASSLSHGLAVTDTQYF.

J is TRBJ1-2 and V is TRBV16; no definite D call. This CDR3 comprises 14 residues. Per germline, CDR1 KGHSY and CDR2 FQNENV. V was trimmed by 5 bases and J by 4 bases, leaving 14 bases between them. In DNA, the CDR3 is TGTGCCAGCAGCAAGCGGGCGCAAACCTATGGCTACACCTTC. It yields the protein CASSKRAQTYGYTF.